Listed below are T cell receptor beta chains from one sample, sequenced in a study of cytomegalovirus exposure and HLA in healthy donors. Clones were sequenced by immunoSEQ multiplex PCR, and TCRdb holds only the in-frame ones, with some missing. The sample holds about 37,000 clones; roughly 80% are singletons and the top ten take approximately 8.5%. The sequenced sample consisted of PBMCs. The receptor source for this set is a woman aged 40 to 50 in good health and CMV-seronegative. Each CDR3 is given with its conserved first and last residue. The D gene is left open where the match is weak. A row's size may be missing; if present it is once, few, many or a size class.

V gene: TRBV6-5; J gene: TRBJ1-5; D gene: TRBD1; clone size: few; CDR3 DNA: TGTGCCAGCAGTCGCACAGGGGGGAGGCAGCCCCAGCATTTT; CDR3 protein: CASSRTGGRQPQHF
V gene: TRBV10-3; J gene: TRBJ2-3; D gene: -; clone size: -; CDR3 DNA: TGTGCCATCAGTGAGGGACGGGGGACAGATACGCAGTATTTT; CDR3 protein: CAISEGRGTDTQYF
V gene: TRBV18; J gene: TRBJ1-5; D gene: TRBD1; clone size: -; CDR3 DNA: TGTGCCAGCTCACCGAGATCCGGGACAGACGATCAGCCCCAGCATTTT; CDR3 protein: CASSPRSGTDDQPQHF
V gene: TRBV6-1; J gene: TRBJ2-5; D gene: TRBD1; clone size: -; CDR3 DNA: TGTGCCAGCAGTTCCGACAGGGATGAGACCCAGTACTTC; CDR3 protein: CASSSDRDETQYF
V gene: TRBV7-2; J gene: TRBJ1-6; D gene: -; clone size: once; CDR3 DNA: TGTGCCAGCAGCTTTTATTCCTCACCCCTCCACTTT; CDR3 protein: CASSFYSSPLHF
V gene: TRBV13; J gene: TRBJ2-5; D gene: -; clone size: -; CDR3 DNA: TGTGCCAGCAGCTTAGGCCAGGAGGGGGAGACCCAGTACTTC; CDR3 protein: CASSLGQEGETQYF
V gene: TRBV27; J gene: TRBJ1-1; D gene: -; clone size: -; CDR3 DNA: TGTGCCAGCAGTTTAAAGTGCTGTTTAGATGAAGCTTTCTTT; CDR3 protein: CASSLKCCLDEAFF
V gene: TRBV5-1; J gene: TRBJ1-3; D gene: -; clone size: -; CDR3 DNA: TGCGCCAGCAGCTTGTTAGCGGGAAACACCATATATTTT; CDR3 protein: CASSLLAGNTIYF
V gene: TRBV27; J gene: TRBJ2-3; D gene: TRBD1; clone size: -; CDR3 DNA: TGTGCCAGCATCTCCGGGACAGGGGGCGTTACAGATACGCAGTATTTT; CDR3 protein: CASISGTGGVTDTQYF
V gene: TRBV5-1; J gene: TRBJ1-6; D gene: TRBD1; clone size: once; CDR3 DNA: TGCGCCAGCAGCTTTGACAGGGTAAATTCACCCCTCCACTTT; CDR3 protein: CASSFDRVNSPLHF
V gene: TRBV7-9; J gene: TRBJ1-6; D gene: -; clone size: -; CDR3 DNA: TGTGCCAGCAGCCCCTTCGGTAATAATTCACCCCTCCACTTT; CDR3 protein: CASSPFGNNSPLHF
V gene: TRBV7-9; J gene: TRBJ1-1; D gene: -; clone size: -; CDR3 DNA: TGTGCCAGCAGCTTAAGGGGGGGACGGATGAACACTGAAGCTTTCTTT; CDR3 protein: CASSLRGGRMNTEAFF
V gene: TRBV7-3; J gene: TRBJ1-1; D gene: TRBD1; clone size: -; CDR3 DNA: TGTGCCAGCAGCTTTTCAGGGGGCCGGTACACTGAAGCTTTCTTT; CDR3 protein: CASSFSGGRYTEAFF
V gene: TRBV10-2; J gene: TRBJ1-5; D gene: -; clone size: -; CDR3 DNA: TGCGCCAGCAGTGAGAACGGTTTAATGCCCCAGCATTTT; CDR3 protein: CASSENGLMPQHF
V gene: TRBV7-6; J gene: TRBJ1-1; D gene: TRBD1; clone size: -; CDR3 DNA: TGTGCCAGCAGCTCATCAGGGGGCTCTAGGTGGACTGAAGCTTTCTTT; CDR3 protein: CASSSSGGSRWTEAFF
V gene: TRBV6-1; J gene: TRBJ1-1; D gene: -; clone size: -; CDR3 DNA: TGTGCCAGCAGTGAAGGGCTAGGAGAACGTGAAGCTTTCTTT; CDR3 protein: CASSEGLGEREAFF
V gene: TRBV28; J gene: TRBJ2-3; D gene: -; clone size: few; CDR3 DNA: TGTGCCAGCACCAAAAGGGGAACCCCTAGCACAGATACGCAGTATTTT; CDR3 protein: CASTKRGTPSTDTQYF
V gene: TRBV5-1; J gene: TRBJ2-1; D gene: TRBD2; clone size: -; CDR3 DNA: TGCGCCAGCAGCTTGGAGGGTTGGCCTAGCGGCCCGCGGGATGAGCAGTTCTTC; CDR3 protein: CASSLEGWPSGPRDEQFF
V gene: TRBV28; J gene: TRBJ2-1; D gene: -; clone size: -; CDR3 DNA: TGTGCCAGCAGACCCCGGGTAGCCTCCTACAATGAGCAGTTCTTC; CDR3 protein: CASRPRVASYNEQFF
V gene: TRBV6-6; J gene: TRBJ2-2; D gene: -; clone size: once; CDR3 DNA: TGTGCCAGCAGTTCCTCTAGCGAAACCGGGGAGCTGTTTTTT; CDR3 protein: CASSSSSETGELFF